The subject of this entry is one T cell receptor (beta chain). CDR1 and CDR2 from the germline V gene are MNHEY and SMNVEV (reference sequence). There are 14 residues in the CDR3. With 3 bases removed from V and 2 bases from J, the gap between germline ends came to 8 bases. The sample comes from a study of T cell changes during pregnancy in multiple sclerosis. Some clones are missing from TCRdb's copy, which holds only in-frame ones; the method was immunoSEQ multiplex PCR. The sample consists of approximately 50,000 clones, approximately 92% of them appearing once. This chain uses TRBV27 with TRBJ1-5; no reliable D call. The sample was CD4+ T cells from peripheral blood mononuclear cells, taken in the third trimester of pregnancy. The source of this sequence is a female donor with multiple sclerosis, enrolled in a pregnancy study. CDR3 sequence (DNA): TGTGCCAGCAGTTTCCGAGGTCGCAATCAGCCCCAGCATTTT. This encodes CASSFRGRNQPQHF.